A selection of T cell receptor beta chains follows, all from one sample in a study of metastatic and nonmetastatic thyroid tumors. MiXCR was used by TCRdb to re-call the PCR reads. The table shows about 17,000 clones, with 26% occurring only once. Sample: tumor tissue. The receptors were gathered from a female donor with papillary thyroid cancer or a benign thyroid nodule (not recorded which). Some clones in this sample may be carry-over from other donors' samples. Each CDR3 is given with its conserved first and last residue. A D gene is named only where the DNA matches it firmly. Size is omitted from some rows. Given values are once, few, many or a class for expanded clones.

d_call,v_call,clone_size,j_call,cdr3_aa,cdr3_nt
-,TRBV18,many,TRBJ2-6,CASSPPSGVLSGANVLTF,TGTGCCAGCTCACCACCCTCGGGGGTGCTCTCTGGGGCCAACGTCCTGACTTTC
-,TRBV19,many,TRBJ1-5,CASSLQLGRNQPQHF,TGTGCCAGTAGTTTACAGCTAGGGAGAAATCAGCCCCAGCATTTT
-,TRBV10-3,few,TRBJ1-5,CAISDGNQPQHF,TGTGCCATCAGTGATGGGAATCAGCCCCAGCATTTT
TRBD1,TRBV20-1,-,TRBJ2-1,CSARRDSRNEQFF,TGCAGTGCTAGAAGGGACAGTCGGAATGAGCAGTTCTTC
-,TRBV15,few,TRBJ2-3,CATSTGTGTSTDTQYF,TGTGCCACCAGCACCGGCACTGGGACTAGCACAGATACGCAGTATTTT
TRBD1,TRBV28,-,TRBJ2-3,CASLGTGTDTQYF,TGTGCCAGCCTCGGGACAGGGACAGATACGCAGTATTTT
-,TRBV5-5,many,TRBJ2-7,CASSLDRGHFYEQYF,TGTGCCAGCAGCTTGGATAGGGGACATTTCTACGAGCAGTACTTC
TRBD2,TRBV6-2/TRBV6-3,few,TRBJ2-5,CASSFREEETQYF,TGTGCCAGCAGTTTCCGGGAGGAAGAGACCCAGTACTTC
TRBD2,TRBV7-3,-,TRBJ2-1,CASSFSGSHNEQFF,TGTGCCAGCAGCTTTAGCGGGAGTCACAATGAGCAGTTCTTC
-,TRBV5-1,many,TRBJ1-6,CASSLRNENSPLHF,TGCGCCAGCAGCTTAAGGAATGAGAATTCACCCCTCCACTTT
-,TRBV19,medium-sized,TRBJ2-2,CASSRPGELFF,TGTGCCAGTAGCAGGCCCGGGGAGCTGTTTTTT
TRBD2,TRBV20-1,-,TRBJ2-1,CSAFGTSGSHNEQFF,TGCAGTGCTTTTGGGACTAGCGGGAGTCACAATGAGCAGTTCTTC
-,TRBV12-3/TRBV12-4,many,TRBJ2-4,CASSLGGAKNIQYF,TGTGCCAGCAGTTTAGGCGGAGCCAAAAACATTCAGTACTTC
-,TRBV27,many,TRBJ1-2,CASRDPGNYGYTF,TGTGCCAGCCGGGACCCAGGAAACTATGGCTACACCTTC
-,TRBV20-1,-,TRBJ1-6,CSAPSHRDSPLHF,TGCAGTGCTCCCTCCCACAGGGATTCACCCCTCCACTTT
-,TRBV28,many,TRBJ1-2,CASGGRGNGYTF,TGTGCCAGCGGGGGCAGGGGTAATGGCTACACCTTC
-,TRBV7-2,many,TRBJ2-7,CASSLGQSGYEQYF,TGTGCCAGCAGCTTAGGACAGTCGGGGTACGAGCAGTACTTC
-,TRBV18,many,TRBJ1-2,CASSPETGQRYTF,TGTGCCAGCTCACCCGAGACAGGCCAGAGATACACCTTC
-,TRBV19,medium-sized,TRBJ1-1,CASSIFARGGTEAFF,TGTGCCAGTAGTATTTTCGCCCGGGGAGGGACTGAAGCTTTCTTT
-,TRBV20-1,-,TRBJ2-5,CSVTGLAPQDTQYF,TGCAGTGTTACTGGACTGGCACCCCAAGATACCCAGTACTTC
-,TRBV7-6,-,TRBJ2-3,CASSLESAVGWHTQYF,TGTGCCAGCAGCTTAGAGTCGGCGGTAGGGTGGCATACGCAGTATTTT
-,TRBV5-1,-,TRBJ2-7,CASSLPGLGSYEQYF,TGCGCCAGCAGCCTCCCGGGGTTAGGCTCCTACGAGCAGTACTTC
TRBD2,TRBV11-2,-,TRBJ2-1,CASSQGLVRENEQFF,TGTGCCAGCAGCCAGGGACTAGTCAGGGAGAATGAGCAGTTCTTC
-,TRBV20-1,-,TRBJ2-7,CSGGPRSIGEQYF,TGCAGTGGTGGTCCCCGCTCCATCGGCGAGCAGTACTTC
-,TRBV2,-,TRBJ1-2,CASSGGRVGAPIPNYGYTF,TGTGCCAGCAGTGGAGGTCGCGTTGGGGCGCCTATCCCCAACTATGGCTACACCTTC
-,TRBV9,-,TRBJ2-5,CASSLGGQETQYF,TGTGCCAGCAGTTTAGGAGGCCAAGAGACCCAGTACTTC
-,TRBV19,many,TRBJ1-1,CASSIDLSLNTEAFF,TGTGCCAGTAGTATAGATCTTAGTTTGAACACTGAAGCTTTCTTT
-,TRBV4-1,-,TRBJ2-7,CASSQRTGGSYEQYF,TGCGCCAGCAGCCAAAGGACGGGCGGATCCTACGAGCAGTACTTC
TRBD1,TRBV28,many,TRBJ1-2,CASSITGGAGYGYTF,TGTGCCAGCAGCATTACAGGGGGCGCTGGCTATGGCTACACCTTC
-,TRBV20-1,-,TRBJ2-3,CSASRSDTQYF,TGCAGTGCTAGCAGGTCAGATACGCAGTATTTT
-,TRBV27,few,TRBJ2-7,CASSLTLTFSYEQYF,TGTGCCAGCAGTTTGACCCTTACATTCTCCTACGAGCAGTACTTC
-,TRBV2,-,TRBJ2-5,CASAEETQYF,TGTGCCAGCGCCGAGGAGACCCAGTACTTC
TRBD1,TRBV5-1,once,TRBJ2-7,CASSWLSLGQGLYEQYF,TGCGCCAGCAGCTGGCTATCCCTGGGACAGGGTCTTTACGAGCAGTACTTC
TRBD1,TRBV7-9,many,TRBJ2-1,CASSLDRGYNEQFF,TGTGCCAGCAGCTTAGACAGGGGGTACAATGAGCAGTTCTTC
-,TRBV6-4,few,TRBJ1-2,CASSDTPQGLGGYTF,TGTGCCAGCAGTGACACCCCACAGGGCCTAGGAGGCTACACCTTC
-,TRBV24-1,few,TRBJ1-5,CATSYDLFGSNQPQHF,TGTGCCACCAGTTATGATCTGTTCGGCAGCAATCAGCCCCAGCATTTT
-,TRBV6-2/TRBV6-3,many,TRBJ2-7,CASSTDLSSYEQYF,TGTGCCAGCAGTACGGACCTAAGCTCCTACGAGCAGTACTTC
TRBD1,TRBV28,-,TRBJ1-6,CASSLSGTGINSPLHF,TGTGCCAGCAGTTTGTCCGGGACAGGGATTAATTCACCCCTCCACTTT
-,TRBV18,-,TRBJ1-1,CASSPGHRNEAFF,TGTGCCAGCTCACCGGGACATAGAAATGAAGCTTTCTTT
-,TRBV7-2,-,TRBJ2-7,CASSLGIGTYEQYF,TGTGCCAGCAGCTTAGGAATCGGGACCTACGAGCAGTACTTC
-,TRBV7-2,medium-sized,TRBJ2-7,CASSPAYEQYF,TGTGCCAGCAGCCCGGCCTACGAGCAGTACTTC
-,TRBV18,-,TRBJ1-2,CASSPDGPPCGCTF,TGTGCCAGCTCACCGGATGGACCTCCATGTGGCTGCACCTTC
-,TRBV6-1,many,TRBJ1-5,CASRAGTRSNQPQHF,TGTGCCAGCAGGGCTGGGACACGATCTAATCAGCCCCAGCATTTT
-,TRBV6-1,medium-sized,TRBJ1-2,CASSEAGGVNYGYTF,TGTGCCAGCAGTGAAGCGGGGGGAGTTAACTATGGCTACACCTTC
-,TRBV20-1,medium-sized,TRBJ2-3,CSAQSTGENTQYF,TGCAGTGCTCAAAGTACGGGTGAAAATACGCAGTATTTT
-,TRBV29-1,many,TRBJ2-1,CSVLGGTVSYNEQFF,TGCAGCGTTTTGGGAGGAACGGTCTCCTACAATGAGCAGTTCTTC
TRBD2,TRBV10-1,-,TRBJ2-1,CAISELAGDSEQSF,TGCGCCATCAGTGAGCTAGCGGGAGATAGCGAGCAGTCCTTC
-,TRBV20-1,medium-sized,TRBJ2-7,CSAPKDGAYEQYF,TGCAGTGCCCCCAAGGACGGGGCCTACGAGCAGTACTTC
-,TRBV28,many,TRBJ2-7,CASSFTESSYEQYF,TGTGCCAGCAGTTTTACCGAAAGCTCCTACGAGCAGTACTTC
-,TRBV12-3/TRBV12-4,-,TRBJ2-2,CASSWREGHITGELFF,TGTGCCAGCTCCTGGCGAGAGGGCCATATCACCGGGGAGCTATTTTTT
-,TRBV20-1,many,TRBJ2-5,CSARDLRNQETQYF,TGCAGTGCTAGAGATCTCCGCAATCAAGAGACCCAGTACTTC
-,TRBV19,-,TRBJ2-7,CASSGAAEQYF,TGTGCCAGTAGTGGGGCCGCCGAGCAGTACTTC
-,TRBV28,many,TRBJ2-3,CASSLNTDTQYF,TGTGCCAGCAGTTTAAACACAGATACGCAGTATTTT
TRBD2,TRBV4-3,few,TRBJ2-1,CASSQERSGSSYNEQFF,TGCGCCAGCAGCCAAGAGCGGAGCGGGAGCTCCTACAATGAGCAGTTCTTC